This TCR beta chain was sequenced in a study of T cells in women clearing cervical HPV infection. At the level of the study: For cases, blood was sampled a median around 150 days after lesion detection, interquartile range roughly 80 to 200 days.

Study-level results: TRBV6-7 relative abundance averaged approximately 0.1% in cases and approximately 0.15% in controls.

Genomic DNA, averaging about 1,200 ng per sample, yielded TCR beta CDR3 via immunoSEQ. Profiled with immunoSEQ multiplex PCR; TCRdb holds only in-frame clones, not every one. In all, the sample yields about 22,000 clones. HPV was found by MY09/MY11 PCR and dot-blot genotyping. On this clone: Its antigen is currently unknown. The missing CDR3 end, 3 residues past where the read stops, is filled in from the germline J gene.

The CDR3 is 15 amino acids. Germline V CDR1 and CDR2: LNHDA, SQIVND (reference sequence). Sequencing was carried out using blood buffy coat. The receptor was isolated from a woman aged 18 to 75 with a cervical HPV16 infection that either progressed to CIN3+ or cleared (not recorded which). The J gene is TRBJ1-2, the V gene TRBV19; D is perhaps TRBD1 (5 bases). The covered CDR3 bases are TGTGCCAGTAGGCCTCATAGCGGGGGGTTAGATACC. Protein sequence: CASRPHSGGLDT. The entire CDR3 is CASRPHSGGLDTYTF.